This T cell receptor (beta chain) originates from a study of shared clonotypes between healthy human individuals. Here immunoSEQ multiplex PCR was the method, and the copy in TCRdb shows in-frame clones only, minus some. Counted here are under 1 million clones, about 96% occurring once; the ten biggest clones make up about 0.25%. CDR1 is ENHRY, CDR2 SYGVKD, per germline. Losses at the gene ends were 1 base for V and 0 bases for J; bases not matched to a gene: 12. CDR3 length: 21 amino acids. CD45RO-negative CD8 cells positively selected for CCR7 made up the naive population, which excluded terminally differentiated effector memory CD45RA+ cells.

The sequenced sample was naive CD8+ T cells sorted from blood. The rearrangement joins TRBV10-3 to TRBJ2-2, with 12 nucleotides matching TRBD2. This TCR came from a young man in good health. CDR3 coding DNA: TGTGCCATCAGTGAGTACTGGGCGCGGGGGACTAGCGGGCCGAACACCGGGGAGCTGTTTTTT. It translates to CAISEYWARGTSGPNTGELFF.